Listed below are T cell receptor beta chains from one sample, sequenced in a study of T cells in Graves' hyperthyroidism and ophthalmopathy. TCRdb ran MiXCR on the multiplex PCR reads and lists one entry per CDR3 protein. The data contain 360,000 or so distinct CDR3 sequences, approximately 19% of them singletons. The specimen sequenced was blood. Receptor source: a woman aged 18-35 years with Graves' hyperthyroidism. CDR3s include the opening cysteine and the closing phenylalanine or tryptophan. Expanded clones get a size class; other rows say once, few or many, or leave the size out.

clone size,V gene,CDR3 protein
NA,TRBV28,CASSLLDEVYEQYF
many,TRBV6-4,CASSDRDRGRLKTYEQYF
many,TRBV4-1,CASSQEIEGRGYTF
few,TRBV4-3,CASSQPPFGTGGESLWNTIYF
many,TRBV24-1,CATSGGPEETQYF
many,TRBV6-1,CASGDRDGNYGYTF
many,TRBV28,CASSLLTGSYEQYF
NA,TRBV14,CASSQVGGSKDEQYF
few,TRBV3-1,CASSLLDGIEAFF
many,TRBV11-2,CASSFYPKGASGNTIYF
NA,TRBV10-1,CAKSTGETEAFF
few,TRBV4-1,CASSQGRARGSGNTIYF
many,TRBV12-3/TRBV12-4,CASSSPAGQLYGYTF
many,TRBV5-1,CASSLDINSGNTIYF
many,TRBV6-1,CAAAQGHGYTF
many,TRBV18,CASSPREKYNQPQHF
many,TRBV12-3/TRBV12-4,CASSLEASGGKETQYF
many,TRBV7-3,CASSKHTPGYEQYF
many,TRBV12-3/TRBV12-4,CASSPQGLEAFF
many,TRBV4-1,CASSQPGTATWETQYF
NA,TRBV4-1,CASSMQVAYEQYF
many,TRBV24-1,CATSDIRGTETQYF
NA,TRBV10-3,CAISDTSSSYEQYF
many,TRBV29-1,CSVGAGLTRRKETQYF
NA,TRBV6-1,CASSVVRLYEQYF
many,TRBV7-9,CASSLGNYNFHEQYF
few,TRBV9,CASSVEGSGYTF
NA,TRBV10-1,CASSESGAYGYTF
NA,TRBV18,CASSPTTGQRAQHF
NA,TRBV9,CASSVGGGNQPQHF
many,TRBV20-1,CSATSGGDQPQHF
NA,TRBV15,CATSRDRGTFNQPQHF
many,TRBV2,CASSELADYGYTF
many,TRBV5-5,CASSLSRTSPPEAFF
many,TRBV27,CASSSGGLFRGNQPQHF
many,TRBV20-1,CSAGDGGRGPEAFF
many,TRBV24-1,CATSDNMNTEAFF
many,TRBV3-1,CASSQGDRGNTEAFF
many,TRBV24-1,CATSGYRGHTGELFF
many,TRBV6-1,CASSGKFTGIKYF
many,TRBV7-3,CASSLRAGQPGEQYF
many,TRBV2,CASTRGRGTDTQYF
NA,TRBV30,CAWSVLVEGGLGNIQYF
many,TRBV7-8,CASSSGIAYEQYF
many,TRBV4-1,CASSPQGYTEAFF
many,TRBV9,CASSPRGGEGTEAFF
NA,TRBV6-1,CASSDRAAEETEYF
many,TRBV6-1,CASSESTETEAFF
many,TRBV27,CVGKSTGRNTEAFF
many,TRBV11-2,CASSSSSGGGELFF
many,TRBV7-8,CASSQQGVVLSGYTF
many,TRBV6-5,CASSSGDIVMNTEAFF